This T cell receptor beta chain was captured in a study of identifying expanded T cells in peripheral blood (dated by TCRdb to between 2019 and 2020). In the study overall: Separate aliquots of the same genomic DNA pool were sequenced to produce technical replicates, and four replicates were compared in pairs. Study-wide conclusions, independent of this receptor: The binomial model flagged about 1.2 differentially abundant clones between technical replicates, compared with about 16.4 over two weeks and 19 to 20 over around four weeks. The authors expected biological variance in healthy repertoires might increase further over much longer intervals such as months to years. Across all healthy-donor time intervals, the beta-binomial model significantly cut both the number of clones called differentially abundant and the false-positive rate. Across all healthy donors, variance in clone template counts between approximately two-week samples was found to increase significantly with total template count.

As regards this clone: Its antigen target is currently unknown. Base qualities were left out, and no much larger clone turns up one base away.

CDR1 and CDR2, per the germline V gene (reference sequence), are WNHNN and SYGVQD. V is cut back by 2 bases and J by 0 bases, with 7 bases in the junction unmatched. Spanning cysteine to phenylalanine, the CDR3 consists of 19 amino acids. Left in the record is the CDR3 DNA by itself, 57 bases read in frame from the first base. No immune events such as infections were documented for the healthy donors during the collection period. Blood repertoires from healthy donors were used as a training cohort for calibrating time-dependent variance in a beta-binomial model of differential abundance of T-cell clones. There were roughly 10 healthy donors in the training cohort, of whom 3 were female and 7 were male. An age range of about 29 to 65 years, with an average of about 45 years, was recorded for the donors. Whole blood, obtained from a commercial supplier, was collected from each healthy donor at three time points spaced roughly 2 weeks apart. For immunosequencing, genomic DNA was extracted from whole blood that had not been sorted.

TCRbeta CDR3 regions were profiled by bias-controlled multiplex PCR amplification of genomic DNA with the immunoSEQ Assay. In the authors' own workflow: To quantify the absolute abundance of each unique TCRbeta CDR3 region, the sequences were collapsed and filtered. Differential abundance was tested with a binomial (Fisher-equivalent) model and with a beta-binomial model adding time-dependent variance fitted from healthy donors. Clones with fewer than 5 combined templates were removed, and differential abundance was called for clones with a Benjamini-Hochberg FDR below 0.01. Beta-binomial variance was modeled as a function of total template count across the two samples using the form v = (b*log(k)+a)^2. In its TCRdb copy, this immuneACCESS table keeps in-frame sequences only and misses some clones. Where compared with another copy, unresolved V genes explain less than half of these, and the others have no known cause. V and J calls and clone size are given by that table; D and trimming were obtained from the DNA. Here the sample has some 130,000 clones; roughly 90% occur a single time. Approximately 8% of the sample is taken by the ten largest.

This receptor was identified in a person aged 18-70 years in good health. The chain joins TRBV10-1 to TRBJ1-4, with 12 bases in between that match TRBD1. The sequenced material came from blood. The sequenced DNA is TGCGCCAGCAGTGAGACTGGGACAGGGGGCCCCGCAACTAATGAAAAACTGTTTTTT. It codes for CASSETGTGGPATNEKLFF.